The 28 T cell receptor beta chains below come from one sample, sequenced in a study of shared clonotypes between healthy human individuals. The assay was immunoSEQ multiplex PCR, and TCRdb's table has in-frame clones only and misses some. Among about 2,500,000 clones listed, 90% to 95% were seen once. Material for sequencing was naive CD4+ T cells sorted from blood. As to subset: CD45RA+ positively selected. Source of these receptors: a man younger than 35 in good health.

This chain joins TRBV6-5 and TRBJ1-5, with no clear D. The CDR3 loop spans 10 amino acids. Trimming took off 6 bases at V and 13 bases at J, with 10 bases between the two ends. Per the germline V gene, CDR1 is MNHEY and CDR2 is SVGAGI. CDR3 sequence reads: CASSPGIQHF. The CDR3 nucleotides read TGTGCCAGCAGCCCCGGGATTCAGCATTTT.

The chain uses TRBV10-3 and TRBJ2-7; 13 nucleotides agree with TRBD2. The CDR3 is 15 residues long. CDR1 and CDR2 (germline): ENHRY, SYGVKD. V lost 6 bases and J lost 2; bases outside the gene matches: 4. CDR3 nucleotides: TGTGCCATCAGCATTACTAGCGGGGGGGCCTACGAGCAGTACTTC. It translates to CAISITSGGAYEQYF.

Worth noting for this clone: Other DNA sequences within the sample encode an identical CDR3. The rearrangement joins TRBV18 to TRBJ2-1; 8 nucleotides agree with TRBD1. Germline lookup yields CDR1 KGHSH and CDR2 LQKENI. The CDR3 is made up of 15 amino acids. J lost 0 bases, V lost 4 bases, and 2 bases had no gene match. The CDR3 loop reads CASSQGTGSYNEQFF. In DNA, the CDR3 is TGTGCCAGCTCACAAGGGACAGGCTCCTACAATGAGCAGTTCTTC. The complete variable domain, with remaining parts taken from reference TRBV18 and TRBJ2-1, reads NAGVMQNPRHLVRRRGQEARLRCSPMKGHSHVYWYRQLPEEGLKFMVYLQKENIIDESGMPKERFSAEFPKEGPSILRIQQVVRGDSAAYFCASSQGTGSYNEQFFGPGTRLTVL.

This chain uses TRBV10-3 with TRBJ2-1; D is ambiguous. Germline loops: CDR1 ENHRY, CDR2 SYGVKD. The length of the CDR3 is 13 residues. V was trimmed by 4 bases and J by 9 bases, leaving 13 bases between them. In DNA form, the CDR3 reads TGTGCCATCAGTGCCGTCAGCGATCGTGAGCAGTTCTTC. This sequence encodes CAISAVSDREQFF.

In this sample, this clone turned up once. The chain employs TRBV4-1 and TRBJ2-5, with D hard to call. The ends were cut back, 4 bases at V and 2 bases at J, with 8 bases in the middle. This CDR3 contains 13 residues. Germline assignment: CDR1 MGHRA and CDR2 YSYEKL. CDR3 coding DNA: TGCGCCAGCAGCCGCTGGAGTCAAGAGACCCAGTACTTC. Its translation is CASSRWSQETQYF.

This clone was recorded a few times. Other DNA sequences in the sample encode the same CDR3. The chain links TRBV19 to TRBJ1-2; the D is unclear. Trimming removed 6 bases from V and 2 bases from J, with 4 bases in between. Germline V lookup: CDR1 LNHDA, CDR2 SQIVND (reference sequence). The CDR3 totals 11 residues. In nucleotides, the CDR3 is TGTGCCAGTAGCATAAACTATGGCTACACCTTC. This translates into CASSINYGYTF. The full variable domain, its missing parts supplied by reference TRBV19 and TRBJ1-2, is DGGITQSPKYLFRKEGQNVTLSCEQNLNHDAMYWYRQDPGQGLRLIYYSQIVNDFQKGDIAEGYSVSREKKESFPLTVTSAQKNPTAFYLCASSINYGYTFGSGTRLTVV.

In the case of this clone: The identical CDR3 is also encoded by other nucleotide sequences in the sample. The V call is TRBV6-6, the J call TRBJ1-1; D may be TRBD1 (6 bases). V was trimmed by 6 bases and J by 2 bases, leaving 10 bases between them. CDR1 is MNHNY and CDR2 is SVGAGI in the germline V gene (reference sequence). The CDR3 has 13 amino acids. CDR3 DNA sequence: TGTGCCAGCAGCTGGACAGATAACACTGAAGCTTTCTTT. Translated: CASSWTDNTEAFF.

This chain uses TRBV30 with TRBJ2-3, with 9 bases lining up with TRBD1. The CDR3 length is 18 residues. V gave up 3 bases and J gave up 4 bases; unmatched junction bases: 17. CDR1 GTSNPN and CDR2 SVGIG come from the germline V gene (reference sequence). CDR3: CAWRTKNYGTGLSDTQYF. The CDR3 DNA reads TGTGCCTGGAGGACTAAGAATTACGGGACAGGGCTTTCAGATACGCAGTATTTT.

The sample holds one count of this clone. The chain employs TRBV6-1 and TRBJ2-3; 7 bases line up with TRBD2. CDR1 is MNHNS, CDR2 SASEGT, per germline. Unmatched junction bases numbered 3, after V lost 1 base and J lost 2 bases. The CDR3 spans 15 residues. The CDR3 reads CASSEGGGPTDTQYF. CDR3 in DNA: TGTGCCAGCAGTGAAGGCGGGGGACCCACAGATACGCAGTATTTT.

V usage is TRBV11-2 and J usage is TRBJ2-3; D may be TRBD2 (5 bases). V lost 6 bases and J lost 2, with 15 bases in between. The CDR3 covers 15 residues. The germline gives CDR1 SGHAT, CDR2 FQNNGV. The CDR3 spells CASSPAVQYTDTQYF. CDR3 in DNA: TGTGCCAGCAGTCCAGCGGTTCAATACACAGATACGCAGTATTTT.

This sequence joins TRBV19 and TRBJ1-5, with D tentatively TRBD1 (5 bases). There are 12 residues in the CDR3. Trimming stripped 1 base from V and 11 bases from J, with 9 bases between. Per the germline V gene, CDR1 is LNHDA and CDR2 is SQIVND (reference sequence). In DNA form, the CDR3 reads TGTGCCAGTAGTATAGCGGACACGTCCCAGCATTTT. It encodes CASSIADTSQHF.

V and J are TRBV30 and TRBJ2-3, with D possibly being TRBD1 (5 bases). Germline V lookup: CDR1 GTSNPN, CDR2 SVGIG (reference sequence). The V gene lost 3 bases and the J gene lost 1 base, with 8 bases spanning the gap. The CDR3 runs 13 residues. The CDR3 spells CAWSLRGTDTQYF. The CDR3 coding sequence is TGTGCCTGGAGCCTCAGGGGCACAGATACGCAGTATTTT.

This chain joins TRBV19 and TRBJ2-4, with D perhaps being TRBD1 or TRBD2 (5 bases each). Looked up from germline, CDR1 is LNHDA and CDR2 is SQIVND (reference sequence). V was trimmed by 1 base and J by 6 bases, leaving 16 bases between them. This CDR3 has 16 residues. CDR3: CASSIGRDQVGNIQYF. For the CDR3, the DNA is TGTGCCAGTAGTATAGGTAGGGACCAAGTGGGAAACATTCAGTACTTC. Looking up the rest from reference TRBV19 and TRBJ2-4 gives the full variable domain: DGGITQSPKYLFRKEGQNVTLSCEQNLNHDAMYWYRQDPGQGLRLIYYSQIVNDFQKGDIAEGYSVSREKKESFPLTVTSAQKNPTAFYLCASSIGRDQVGNIQYFGAGTRLSVL.

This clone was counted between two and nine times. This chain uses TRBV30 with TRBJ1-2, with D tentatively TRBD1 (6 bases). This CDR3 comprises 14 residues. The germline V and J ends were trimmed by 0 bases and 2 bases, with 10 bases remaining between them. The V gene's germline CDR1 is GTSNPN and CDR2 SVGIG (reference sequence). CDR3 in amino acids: CAWSVTGRNYGYTF. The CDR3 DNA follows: TGTGCCTGGAGTGTTACAGGGAGGAACTATGGCTACACCTTC.

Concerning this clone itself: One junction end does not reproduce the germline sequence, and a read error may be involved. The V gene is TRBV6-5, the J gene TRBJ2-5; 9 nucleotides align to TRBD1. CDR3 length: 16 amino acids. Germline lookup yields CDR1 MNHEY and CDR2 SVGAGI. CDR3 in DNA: TGTGCCAGCAGTCACTCTGGGACAGGGATCCAAGAGACCCAGTACTTC. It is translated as CASSHSGTGIQETQYF.

The CDR3 region is CASSKAWGDSSLLSYNEQFF. CDR3 nucleotides: TGTGCCAGCAGCAAAGCTTGGGGTGACAGTTCGCTCCTGTCCTACAATGAGCAGTTCTTC. V is TRBV21-1 and J is TRBJ2-1; no DNA check was done on the table's D call, TRBD1. TRBV21-1 is labeled a pseudogene. The CDR3 extends over 20 amino acids.

The CDR3 DNA is TGTGCCAGCAGTTGGACAGACCTCTATGGCTACACCTTC. Residues: CASSWTDLYGYTF. V and J are TRBV6-1 and TRBJ1-2; a possible D gene is TRBD1 (6 bases). Germline CDR1 reads MNHNS; CDR2 reads SASEGT. The CDR3 runs to 13 residues. V was trimmed by 5 bases and J by 4 bases, leaving 11 bases between them.

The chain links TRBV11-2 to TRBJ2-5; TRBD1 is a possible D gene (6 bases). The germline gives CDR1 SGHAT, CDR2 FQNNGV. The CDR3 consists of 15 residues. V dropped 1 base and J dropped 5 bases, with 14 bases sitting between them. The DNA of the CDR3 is TGTGCCAGCAGCTTAGGACAGGTTCCGAGGGAGACCCAGTACTTC. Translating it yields CASSLGQVPRETQYF.

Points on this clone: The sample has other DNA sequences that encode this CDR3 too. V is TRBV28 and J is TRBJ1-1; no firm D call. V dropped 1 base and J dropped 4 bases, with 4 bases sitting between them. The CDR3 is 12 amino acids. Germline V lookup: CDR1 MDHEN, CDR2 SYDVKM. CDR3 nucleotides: TGTGCCAGCAGTTTATCCCTCACTGAAGCTTTCTTT. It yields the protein CASSLSLTEAFF.

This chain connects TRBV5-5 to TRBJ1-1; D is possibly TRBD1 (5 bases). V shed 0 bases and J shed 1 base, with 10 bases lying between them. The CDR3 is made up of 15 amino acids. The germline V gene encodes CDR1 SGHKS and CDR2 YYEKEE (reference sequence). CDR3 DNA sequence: TGTGCCAGCAGCTTGGATGTCAGGGCGAACACTGAAGCTTTCTTT. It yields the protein CASSLDVRANTEAFF.

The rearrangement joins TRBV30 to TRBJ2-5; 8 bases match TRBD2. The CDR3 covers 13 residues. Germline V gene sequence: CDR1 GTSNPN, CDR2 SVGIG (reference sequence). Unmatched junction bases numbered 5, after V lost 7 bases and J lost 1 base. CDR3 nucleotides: TGTGCCTCGTCCGGGACTAGCCAAGAGACCCAGTACTTC. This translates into CASSGTSQETQYF.

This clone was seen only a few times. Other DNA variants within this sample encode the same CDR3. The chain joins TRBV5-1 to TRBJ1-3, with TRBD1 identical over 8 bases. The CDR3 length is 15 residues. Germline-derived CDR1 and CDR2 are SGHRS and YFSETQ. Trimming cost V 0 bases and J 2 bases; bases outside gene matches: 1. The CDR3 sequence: CASSLATGAGNTIYF. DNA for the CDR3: TGCGCCAGCAGCTTGGCGACAGGGGCTGGAAACACCATATATTTT.

CDR3 sequence: CASSFDMMNTEAFF. In nucleotides, the CDR3 is TGTGCCAGCAGCTTTGACATGATGAACACTGAAGCTTTCTTT. The chain has TRBV5-4 and TRBJ1-1; D unclear. Germline loops: CDR1 SGHNT, CDR2 YYREEE (reference sequence). V dropped 2 bases and J dropped 0 bases, with 8 bases sitting between them. CDR3 length: 14 residues.

This chain's CDR3 is CASSNRASYEQYF. The CDR3 DNA is TGTGCCAGCAGTAACAGGGCCTCCTACGAGCAGTACTTC. The chain employs TRBV28 and TRBJ2-7; the D gene is possibly TRBD1 (6 bases). The CDR3 is 13 residues long. The V end was cut by 5 bases, the J end by 0 bases, with 8 bases between. The germline CDR1 and CDR2 sequences are MDHEN and SYDVKM.

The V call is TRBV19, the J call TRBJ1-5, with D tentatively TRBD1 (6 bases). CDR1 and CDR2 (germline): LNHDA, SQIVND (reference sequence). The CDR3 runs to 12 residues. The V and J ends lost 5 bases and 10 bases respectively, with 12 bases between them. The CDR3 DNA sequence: TGTGCCAGTAGTGTCCAACAGGGACCCCAGCATTTT. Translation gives CASSVQQGPQHF.

CDR3 residues: CASSEPSKLEQYF. CDR3 bases: TGTGCCAGCAGTGAACCATCAAAGCTCGAGCAGTACTTC. The chain employs TRBV25-1 and TRBJ2-7; D unresolved. There are 13 residues in the CDR3. CDR1 and CDR2 (germline): MGHDK, SYGVNS. Trimming shortened V by 2 bases and J by 6 bases, and 11 bases separated the two germline ends.

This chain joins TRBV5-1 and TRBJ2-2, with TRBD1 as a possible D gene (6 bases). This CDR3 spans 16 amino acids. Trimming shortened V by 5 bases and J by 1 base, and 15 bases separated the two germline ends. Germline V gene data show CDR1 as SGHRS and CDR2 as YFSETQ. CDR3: CASSPNDRRNTGELFF. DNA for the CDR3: TGCGCCAGCAGTCCCAACGACAGGAGGAACACCGGGGAGCTGTTTTTT.

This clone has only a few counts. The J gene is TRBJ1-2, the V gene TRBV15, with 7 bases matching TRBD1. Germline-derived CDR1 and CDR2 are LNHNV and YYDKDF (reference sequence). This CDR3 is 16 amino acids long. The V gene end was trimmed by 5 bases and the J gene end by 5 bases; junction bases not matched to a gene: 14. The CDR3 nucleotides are TGTGCCACCAGCGCCAGACCCGACAGGGCGCTTTATGGCTACACCTTC. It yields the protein CATSARPDRALYGYTF.